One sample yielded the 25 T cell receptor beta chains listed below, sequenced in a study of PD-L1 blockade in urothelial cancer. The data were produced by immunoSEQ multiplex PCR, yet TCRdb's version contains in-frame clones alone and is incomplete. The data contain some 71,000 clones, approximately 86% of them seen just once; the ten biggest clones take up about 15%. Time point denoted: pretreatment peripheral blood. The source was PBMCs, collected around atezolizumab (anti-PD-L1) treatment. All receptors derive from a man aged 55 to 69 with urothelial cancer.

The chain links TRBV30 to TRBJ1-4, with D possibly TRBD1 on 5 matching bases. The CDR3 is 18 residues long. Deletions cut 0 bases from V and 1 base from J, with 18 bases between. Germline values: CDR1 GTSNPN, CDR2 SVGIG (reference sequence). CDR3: CAWSVRRGAGRTNEKLFF. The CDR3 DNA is TGTGCCTGGAGTGTTAGAAGGGGCGCGGGGAGAACTAATGAAAAACTGTTTTTT. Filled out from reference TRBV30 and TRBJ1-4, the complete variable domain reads SQTIHQWPATLVQPVGSPLSLECTVEGTSNPNLYWYRQAAGRGLQLLFYSVGIGQISSEVPQNLSASRPQDRQFILSSKKLLLSDSGFYLCAWSVRRGAGRTNEKLFFGSGTQLSVL.

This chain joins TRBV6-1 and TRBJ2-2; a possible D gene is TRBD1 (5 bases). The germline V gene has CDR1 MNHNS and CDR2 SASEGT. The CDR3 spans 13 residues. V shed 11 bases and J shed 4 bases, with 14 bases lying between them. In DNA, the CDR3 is TGTGCCGCTTCTCAGGGCCGCACCGGGGAGCTGTTTTTT. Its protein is CAASQGRTGELFF.

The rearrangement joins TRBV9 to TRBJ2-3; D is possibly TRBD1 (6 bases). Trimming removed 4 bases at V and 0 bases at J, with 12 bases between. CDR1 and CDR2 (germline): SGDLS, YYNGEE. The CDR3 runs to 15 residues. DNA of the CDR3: TGTGCCAGCAGCTCCCGAGGGGGAAGCACAGATACGCAGTATTTT. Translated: CASSSRGGSTDTQYF.

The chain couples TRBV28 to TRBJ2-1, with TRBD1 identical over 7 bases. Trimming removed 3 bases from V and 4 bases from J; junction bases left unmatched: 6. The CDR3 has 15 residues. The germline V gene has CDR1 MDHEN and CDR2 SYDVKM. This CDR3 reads CASSLVGTEYNEQFF. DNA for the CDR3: TGTGCCAGCAGTTTGGTAGGGACAGAATACAATGAGCAGTTCTTC.

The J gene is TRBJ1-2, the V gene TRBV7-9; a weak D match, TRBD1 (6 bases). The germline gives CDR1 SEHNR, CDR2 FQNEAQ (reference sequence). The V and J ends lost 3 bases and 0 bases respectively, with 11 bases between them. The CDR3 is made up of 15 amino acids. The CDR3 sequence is CASSFRGATNYGYTF. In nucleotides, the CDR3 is TGTGCCAGCAGCTTCCGGGGGGCAACTAACTATGGCTACACCTTC.

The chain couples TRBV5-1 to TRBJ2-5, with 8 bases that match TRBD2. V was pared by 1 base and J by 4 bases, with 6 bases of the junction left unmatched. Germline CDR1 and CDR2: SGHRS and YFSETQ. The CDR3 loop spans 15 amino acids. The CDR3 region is CASSLWAGGGETQYF. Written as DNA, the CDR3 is TGCGCCAGCAGCTTGTGGGCCGGGGGGGGAGAGACCCAGTACTTC.

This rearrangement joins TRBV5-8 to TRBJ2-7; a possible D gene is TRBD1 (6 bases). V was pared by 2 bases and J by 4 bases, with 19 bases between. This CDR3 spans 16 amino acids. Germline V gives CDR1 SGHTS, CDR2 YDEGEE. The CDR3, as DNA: TGTGCCAGCAGCTTTCCCTCCGGACAGCGTAGGTACGAGCAGTACTTC. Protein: CASSFPSGQRRYEQYF.

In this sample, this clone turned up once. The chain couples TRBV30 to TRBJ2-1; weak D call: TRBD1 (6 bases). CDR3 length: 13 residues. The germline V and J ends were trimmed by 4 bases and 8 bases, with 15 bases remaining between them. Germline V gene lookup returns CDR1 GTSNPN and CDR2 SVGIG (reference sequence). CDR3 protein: CAWTGQTGYEQFF. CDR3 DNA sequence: TGTGCCTGGACTGGACAGACAGGTTATGAGCAGTTCTTC.

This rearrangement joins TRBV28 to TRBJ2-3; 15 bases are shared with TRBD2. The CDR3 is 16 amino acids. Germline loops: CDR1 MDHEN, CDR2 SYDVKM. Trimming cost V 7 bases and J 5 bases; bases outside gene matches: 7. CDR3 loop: CASTEGLAGGGDTQYF. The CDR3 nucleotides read TGTGCCAGCACCGAGGGACTAGCGGGGGGTGGAGATACGCAGTATTTT.

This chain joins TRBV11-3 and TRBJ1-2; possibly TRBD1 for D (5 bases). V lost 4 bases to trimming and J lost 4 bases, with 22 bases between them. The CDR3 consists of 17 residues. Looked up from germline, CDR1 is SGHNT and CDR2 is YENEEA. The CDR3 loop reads CASSSSTLKWGSYGYTF. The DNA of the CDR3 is TGTGCCAGCAGCTCGTCAACTTTAAAATGGGGCAGCTATGGCTACACCTTC.

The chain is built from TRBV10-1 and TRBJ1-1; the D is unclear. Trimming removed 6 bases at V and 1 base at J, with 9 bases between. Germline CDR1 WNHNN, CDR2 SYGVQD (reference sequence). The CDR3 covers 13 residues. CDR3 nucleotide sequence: TGCGCCAGCAGACAGAGTCAGAACACTGAAGCTTTCTTT. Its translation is CASRQSQNTEAFF.

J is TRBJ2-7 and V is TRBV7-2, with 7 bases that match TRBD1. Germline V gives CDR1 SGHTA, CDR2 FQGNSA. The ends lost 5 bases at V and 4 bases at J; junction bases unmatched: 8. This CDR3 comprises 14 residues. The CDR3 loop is CASSDSRQGYEQYF. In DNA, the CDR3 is TGTGCCAGCAGCGATTCCAGACAGGGATACGAGCAGTACTTC.

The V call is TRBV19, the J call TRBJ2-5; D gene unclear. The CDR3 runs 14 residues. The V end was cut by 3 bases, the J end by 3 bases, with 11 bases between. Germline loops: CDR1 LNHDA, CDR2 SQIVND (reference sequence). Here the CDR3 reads CASSMGPYEETQYF. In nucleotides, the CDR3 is TGTGCCAGTAGTATGGGCCCTTATGAAGAGACCCAGTACTTC.

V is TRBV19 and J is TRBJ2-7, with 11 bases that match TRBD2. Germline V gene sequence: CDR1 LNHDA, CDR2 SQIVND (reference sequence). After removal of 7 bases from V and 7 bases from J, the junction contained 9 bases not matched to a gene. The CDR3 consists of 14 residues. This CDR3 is CASKPGLAVEEQYF. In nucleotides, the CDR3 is TGTGCCAGTAAACCGGGACTAGCGGTCGAAGAGCAGTACTTC.

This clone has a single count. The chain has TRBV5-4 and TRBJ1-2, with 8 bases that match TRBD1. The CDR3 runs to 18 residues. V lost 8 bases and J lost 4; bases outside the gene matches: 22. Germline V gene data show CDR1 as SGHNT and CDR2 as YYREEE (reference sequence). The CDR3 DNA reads TGTGCCAGTTATGTTAATCGGACAGGGAGTCCGCTAATCTATGGCTACACCTTC. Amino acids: CASYVNRTGSPLIYGYTF.

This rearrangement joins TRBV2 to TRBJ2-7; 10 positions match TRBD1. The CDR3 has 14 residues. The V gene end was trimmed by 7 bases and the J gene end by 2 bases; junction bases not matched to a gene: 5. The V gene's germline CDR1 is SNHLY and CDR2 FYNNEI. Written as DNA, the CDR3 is TGTGCCAGCACCCTCGACAGGGGGCCCTACGAGCAGTACTTC. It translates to CASTLDRGPYEQYF.

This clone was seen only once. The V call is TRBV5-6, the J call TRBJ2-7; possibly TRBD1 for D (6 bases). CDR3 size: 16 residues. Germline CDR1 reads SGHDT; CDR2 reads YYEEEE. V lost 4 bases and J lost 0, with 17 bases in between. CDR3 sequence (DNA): TGTGCCAGCAGCGTTTACCGGGACAACTTCTCCTACGAGCAGTACTTC. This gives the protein CASSVYRDNFSYEQYF.

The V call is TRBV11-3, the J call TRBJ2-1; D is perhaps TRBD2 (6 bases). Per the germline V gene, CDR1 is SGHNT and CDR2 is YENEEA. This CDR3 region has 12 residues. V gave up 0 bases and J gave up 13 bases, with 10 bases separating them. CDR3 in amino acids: CASSLDRAGQFF. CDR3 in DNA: TGTGCCAGCAGCTTAGATCGAGCGGGCCAGTTCTTC. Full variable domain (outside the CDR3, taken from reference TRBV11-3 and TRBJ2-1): EAGVVQSPRYKIIEKKQPVAFWCNPISGHNTLYWYLQNLGQGPELLIRYENEEAVDDSQLPKDRFSAERLKGVDSTLKIQPAELGDSAVYLCASSLDRAGQFFGPGTRLTVL.

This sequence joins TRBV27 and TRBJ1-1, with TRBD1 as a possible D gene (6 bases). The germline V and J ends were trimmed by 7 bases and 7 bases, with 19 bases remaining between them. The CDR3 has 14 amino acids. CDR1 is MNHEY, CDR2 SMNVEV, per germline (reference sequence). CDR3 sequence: CASNPRRGGSEAFF. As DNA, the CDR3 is TGTGCCAGCAACCCAAGGAGGGGGGGCAGTGAAGCTTTCTTT.

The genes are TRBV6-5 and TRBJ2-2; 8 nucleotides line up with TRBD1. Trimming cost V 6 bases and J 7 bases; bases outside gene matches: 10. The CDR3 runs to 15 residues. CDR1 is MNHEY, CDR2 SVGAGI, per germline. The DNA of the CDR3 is TGTGCCAGCAGCCTCGACAGGGGACGTTACGGGGAGCTGTTTTTT. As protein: CASSLDRGRYGELFF.

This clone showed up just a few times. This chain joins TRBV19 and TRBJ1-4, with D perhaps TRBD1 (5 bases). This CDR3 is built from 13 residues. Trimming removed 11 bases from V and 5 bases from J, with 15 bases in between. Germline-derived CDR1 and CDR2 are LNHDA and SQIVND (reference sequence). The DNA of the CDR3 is TGTGCCTCCTCCGGGACTACAAATGAAAAACTGTTTTTT. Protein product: CASSGTTNEKLFF.

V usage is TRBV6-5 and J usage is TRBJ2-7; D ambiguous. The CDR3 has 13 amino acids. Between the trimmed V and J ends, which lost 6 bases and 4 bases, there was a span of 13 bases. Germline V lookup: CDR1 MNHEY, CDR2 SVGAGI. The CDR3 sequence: CASSDSMKYEQYF. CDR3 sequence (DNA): TGTGCCAGCAGCGACTCTATGAAGTACGAGCAGTACTTC.

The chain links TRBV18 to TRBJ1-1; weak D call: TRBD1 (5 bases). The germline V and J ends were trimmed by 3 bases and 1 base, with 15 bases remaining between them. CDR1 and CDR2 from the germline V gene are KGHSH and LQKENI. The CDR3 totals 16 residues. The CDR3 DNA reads TGTGCCAGCTCACCGTCTAGGAGGGACGGGAACACTGAAGCTTTCTTT. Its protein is CASSPSRRDGNTEAFF.

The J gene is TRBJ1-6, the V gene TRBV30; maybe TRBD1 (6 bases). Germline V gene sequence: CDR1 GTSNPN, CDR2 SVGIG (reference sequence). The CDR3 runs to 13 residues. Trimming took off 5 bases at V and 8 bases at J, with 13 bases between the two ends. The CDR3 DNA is TGTGCCTGGCATACAGGGTTTGATTCACCCCTCCACTTT. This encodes CAWHTGFDSPLHF.

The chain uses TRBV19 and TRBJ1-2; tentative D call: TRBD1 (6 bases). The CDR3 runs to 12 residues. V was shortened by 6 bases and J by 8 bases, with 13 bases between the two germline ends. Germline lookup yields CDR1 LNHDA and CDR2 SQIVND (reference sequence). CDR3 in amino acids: CASSNRERGYTF. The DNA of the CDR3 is TGTGCCAGTAGCAACAGGGAGAGGGGCTACACCTTC.